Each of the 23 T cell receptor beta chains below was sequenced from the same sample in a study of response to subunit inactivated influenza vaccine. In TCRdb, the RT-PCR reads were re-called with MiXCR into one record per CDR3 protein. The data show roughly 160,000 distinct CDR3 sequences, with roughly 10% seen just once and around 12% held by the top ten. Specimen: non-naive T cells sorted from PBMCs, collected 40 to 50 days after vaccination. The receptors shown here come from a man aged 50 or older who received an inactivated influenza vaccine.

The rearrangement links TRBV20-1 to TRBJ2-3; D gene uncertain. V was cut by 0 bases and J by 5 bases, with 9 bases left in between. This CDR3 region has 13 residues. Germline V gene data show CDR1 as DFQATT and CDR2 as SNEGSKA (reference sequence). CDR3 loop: CSARDPYLDTQYF. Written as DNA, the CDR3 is TGCAGTGCTAGAGATCCCTATTTAGATACGCAGTATTTT.

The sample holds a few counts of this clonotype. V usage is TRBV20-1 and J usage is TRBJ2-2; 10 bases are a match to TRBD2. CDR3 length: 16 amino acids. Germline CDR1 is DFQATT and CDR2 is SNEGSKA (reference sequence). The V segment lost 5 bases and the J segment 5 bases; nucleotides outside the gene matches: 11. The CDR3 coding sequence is TGCAGTGCTCACCTCACTAGCGGGATGAGGACCGGGGAGCTGTTTTTT. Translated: CSAHLTSGMRTGELFF.

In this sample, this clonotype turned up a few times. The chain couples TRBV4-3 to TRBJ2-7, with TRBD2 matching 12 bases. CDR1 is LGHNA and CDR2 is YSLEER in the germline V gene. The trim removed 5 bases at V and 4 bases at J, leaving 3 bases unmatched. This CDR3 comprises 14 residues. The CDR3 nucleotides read TGCGCCAGCAGCGACACTAGCGGGGGGTACGAGCAGTACTTC. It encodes CASSDTSGGYEQYF.

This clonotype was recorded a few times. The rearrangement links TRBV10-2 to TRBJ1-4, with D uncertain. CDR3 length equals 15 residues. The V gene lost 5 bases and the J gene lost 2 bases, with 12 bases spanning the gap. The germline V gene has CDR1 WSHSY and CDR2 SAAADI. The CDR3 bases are TGCGCCAGCAGTTCCCAAGGTGGGACTAATGAAAAACTGTTTTTT. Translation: CASSSQGGTNEKLFF.

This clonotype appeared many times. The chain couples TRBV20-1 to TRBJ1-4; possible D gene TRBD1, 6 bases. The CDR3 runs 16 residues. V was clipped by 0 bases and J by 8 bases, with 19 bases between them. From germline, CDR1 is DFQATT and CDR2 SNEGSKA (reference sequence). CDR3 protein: CSARDPLGGRGEKLFF. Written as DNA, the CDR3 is TGCAGTGCTAGAGATCCCCTAGGGGGGCGGGGAGAAAAACTGTTTTTT.

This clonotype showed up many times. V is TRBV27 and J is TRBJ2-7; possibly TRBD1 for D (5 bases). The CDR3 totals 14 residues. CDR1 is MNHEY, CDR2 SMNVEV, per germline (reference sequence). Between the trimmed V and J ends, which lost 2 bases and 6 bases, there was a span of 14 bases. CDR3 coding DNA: TGTGCCAGCAGTTTAGCAGGGATGACGAGCGAGCAGTACTTC. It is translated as CASSLAGMTSEQYF.

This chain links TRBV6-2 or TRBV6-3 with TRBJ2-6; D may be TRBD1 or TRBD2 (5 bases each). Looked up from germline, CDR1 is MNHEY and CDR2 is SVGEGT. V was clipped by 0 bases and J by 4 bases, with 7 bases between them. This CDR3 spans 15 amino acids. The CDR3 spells CASSYSGDGANVLTF. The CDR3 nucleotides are TGTGCCAGCAGTTACTCAGGGGACGGGGCCAACGTCCTGACTTTC.

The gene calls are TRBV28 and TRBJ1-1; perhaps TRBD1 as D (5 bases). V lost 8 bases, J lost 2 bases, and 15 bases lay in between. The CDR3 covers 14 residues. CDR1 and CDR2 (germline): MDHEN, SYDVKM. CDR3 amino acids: CASGWGLSNTEAFF. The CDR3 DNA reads TGTGCCAGCGGTTGGGGCCTATCCAACACTGAAGCTTTCTTT.

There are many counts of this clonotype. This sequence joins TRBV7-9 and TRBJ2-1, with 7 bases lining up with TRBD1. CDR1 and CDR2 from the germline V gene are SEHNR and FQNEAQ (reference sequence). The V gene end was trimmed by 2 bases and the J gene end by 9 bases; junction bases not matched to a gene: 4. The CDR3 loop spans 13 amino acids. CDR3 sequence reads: CASSLRGPIEQFF. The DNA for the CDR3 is TGTGCCAGCAGCTTAAGGGGGCCGATTGAGCAGTTCTTC.

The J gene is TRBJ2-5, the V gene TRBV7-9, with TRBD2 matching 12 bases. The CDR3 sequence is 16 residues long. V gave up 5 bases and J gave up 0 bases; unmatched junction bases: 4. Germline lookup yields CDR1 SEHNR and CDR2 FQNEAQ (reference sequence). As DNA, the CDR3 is TGTGCCAGCAGCCAAACTAGCGGGGGGTACCAAGAGACCCAGTACTTC. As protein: CASSQTSGGYQETQYF.

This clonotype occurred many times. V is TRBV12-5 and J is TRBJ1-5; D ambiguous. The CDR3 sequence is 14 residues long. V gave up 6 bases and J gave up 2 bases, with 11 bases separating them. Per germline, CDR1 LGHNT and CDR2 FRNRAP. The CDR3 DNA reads TGTGCTAGTGGCCCCGGACGACGCAATCAGCCCCAGCATTTT. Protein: CASGPGRRNQPQHF.

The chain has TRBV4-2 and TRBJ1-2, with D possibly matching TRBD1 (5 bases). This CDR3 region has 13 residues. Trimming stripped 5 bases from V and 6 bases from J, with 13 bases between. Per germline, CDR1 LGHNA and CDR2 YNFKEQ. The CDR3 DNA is TGTGCCAGCAGCGAGAGGGACGGAAATGGCTACACCTTC. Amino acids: CASSERDGNGYTF.

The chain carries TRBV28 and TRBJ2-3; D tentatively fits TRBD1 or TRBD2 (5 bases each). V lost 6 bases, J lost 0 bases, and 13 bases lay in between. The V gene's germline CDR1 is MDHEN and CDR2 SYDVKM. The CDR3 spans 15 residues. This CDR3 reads CASRTGTLSTDTQYF. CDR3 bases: TGTGCCAGCAGAACCGGGACCCTTAGCACAGATACGCAGTATTTT.

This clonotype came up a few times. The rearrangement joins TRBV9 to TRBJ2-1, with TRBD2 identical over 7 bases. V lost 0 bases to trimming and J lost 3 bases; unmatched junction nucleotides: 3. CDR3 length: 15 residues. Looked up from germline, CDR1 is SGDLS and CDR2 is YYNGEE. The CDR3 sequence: CASSVEAGDYNEQFF. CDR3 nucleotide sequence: TGTGCCAGCAGCGTAGAGGCGGGGGACTACAATGAGCAGTTCTTC. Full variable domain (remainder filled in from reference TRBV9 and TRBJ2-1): DSGVTQTPKHLITATGQRVTLRCSPRSGDLSVYWYQQSLDQGLQFLIQYYNGEERAKGNILERFSAQQFPDLHSELNLSSLELGDSALYFCASSVEAGDYNEQFFGPGTRLTVL.

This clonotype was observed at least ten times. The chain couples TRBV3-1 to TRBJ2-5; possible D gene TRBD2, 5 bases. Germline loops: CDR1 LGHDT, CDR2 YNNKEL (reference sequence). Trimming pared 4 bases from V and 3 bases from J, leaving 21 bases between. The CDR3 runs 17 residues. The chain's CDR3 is CASSPTTLASGKETQYF. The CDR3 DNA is TGTGCCAGCAGCCCGACTACCTTGGCATCTGGAAAAGAGACCCAGTACTTC.

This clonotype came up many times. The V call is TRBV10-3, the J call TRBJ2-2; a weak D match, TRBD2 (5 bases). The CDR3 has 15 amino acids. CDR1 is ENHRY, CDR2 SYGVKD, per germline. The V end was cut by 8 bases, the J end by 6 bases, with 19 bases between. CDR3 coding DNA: TGTGCCATCGCGAACGGGATCGCACATTCCGGGGAGCTGTTTTTT. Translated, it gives CAIANGIAHSGELFF.

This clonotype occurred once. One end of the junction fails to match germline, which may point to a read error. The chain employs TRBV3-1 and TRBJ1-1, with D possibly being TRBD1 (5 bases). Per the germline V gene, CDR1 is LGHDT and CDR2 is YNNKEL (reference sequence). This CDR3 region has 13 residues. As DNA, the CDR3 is TGTGCCAGCAGCCAAGTCGGAGGGACTGAAGATTTCTTT. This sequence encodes CASSQVGGTEDFF.

As DNA, the CDR3 is TGTGCCAGCTCACCCTGGACAGGGGAGGACGAGCAGTACTTC. Translating gives CASSPWTGEDEQYF. The chain combines TRBV18 with TRBJ2-7, with 9 positions matching TRBD1. The V and J ends lost 3 bases and 5 bases, in that order; junction bases with no gene match: 5. Germline values: CDR1 KGHSH, CDR2 LQKENI. CDR3 length equals 14 residues.

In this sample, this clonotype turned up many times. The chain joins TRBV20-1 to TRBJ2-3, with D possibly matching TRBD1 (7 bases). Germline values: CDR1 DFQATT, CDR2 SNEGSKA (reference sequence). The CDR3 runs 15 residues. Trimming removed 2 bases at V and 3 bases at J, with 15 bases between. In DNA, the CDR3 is TGCAGTGCTAGATCGCGGACAGGAGGGACAGATACGCAGTATTTT. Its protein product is CSARSRTGGTDTQYF.

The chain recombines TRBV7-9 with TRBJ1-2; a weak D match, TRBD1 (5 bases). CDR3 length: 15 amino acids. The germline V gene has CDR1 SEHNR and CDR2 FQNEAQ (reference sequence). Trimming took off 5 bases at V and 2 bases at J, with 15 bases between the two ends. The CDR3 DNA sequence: TGTGCCAGCAGCGGCCATCTACCAGGGAACTATGGCTACACCTTC. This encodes CASSGHLPGNYGYTF.

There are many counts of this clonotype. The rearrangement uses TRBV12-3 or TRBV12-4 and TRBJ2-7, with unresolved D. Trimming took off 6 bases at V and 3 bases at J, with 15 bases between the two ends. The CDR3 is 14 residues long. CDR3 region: CASSPTAASYEQYF. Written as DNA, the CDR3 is TGTGCCAGCAGCCCGACGGCGGCTAGCTACGAGCAGTACTTC.

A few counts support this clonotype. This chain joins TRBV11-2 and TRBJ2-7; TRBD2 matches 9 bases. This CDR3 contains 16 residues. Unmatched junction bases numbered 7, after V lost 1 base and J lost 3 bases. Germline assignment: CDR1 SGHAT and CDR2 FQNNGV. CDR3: CASSLAGLATRYEQYF. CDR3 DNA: TGTGCCAGCAGCTTAGCCGGACTAGCGACACGCTACGAGCAGTACTTC.

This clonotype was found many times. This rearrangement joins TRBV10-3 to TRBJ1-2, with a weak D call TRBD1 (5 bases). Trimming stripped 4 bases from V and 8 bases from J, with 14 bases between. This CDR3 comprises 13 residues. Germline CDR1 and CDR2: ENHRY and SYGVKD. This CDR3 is CAISVGEGQGYTF. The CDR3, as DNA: TGTGCCATCAGTGTTGGCGAGGGGCAAGGCTACACCTTC.